A selection of T cell receptor beta chains follows, all from one sample in a study of shared clonotypes between healthy human individuals. Sequencing was performed with immunoSEQ multiplex PCR; in TCRdb, only in-frame clones are kept and a portion is missing. The sample holds 2 million to 2.5 million clones, 80% to 95% seen once. Sequencing input: naive CD4+ T cells from PBMCs. The source is a man aged 18 to 30 in good health. Some clones in this sample may be carry-over from other donors' samples. Each CDR3 is given with its conserved first and last residue. A D gene is named only where the DNA matches it firmly. Expanded clones get a size class; other rows say once, few or many, or leave the size out.

.	TRBD1	TRBV6-6	TRBJ2-5	TGTGCCAGCAGTTACTCTGTGGGACAGGGGGCTGAGACCCAGTACTTC	CASSYSVGQGAETQYF
once	TRBD2	TRBV11-3	TRBJ2-1	TGTGCCAGCAGCTGGGGGGGAGTTGAGCAGTTCTTC	CASSWGGVEQFF
.	TRBD1	TRBV28	TRBJ2-2	TGTGCCAGCAGTTTATCAGGGGGCACCACCGGGGAGCTGTTTTTT	CASSLSGGTTGELFF
.	.	TRBV18	TRBJ1-5	TGTGCCAGCTCACGATATAGGGAGCAGCCCCAGCATTTT	CASSRYREQPQHF
.	.	TRBV19	TRBJ1-2	TGTGCCAGTAGTATCGGAGGGGCCTTAAGTCGGGAGGGCTACACCTTC	CASSIGGALSREGYTF
.	.	TRBV18	TRBJ1-2	TGTGCCAGCTCACGGGATCCTAACTATGGCTACACCTTC	CASSRDPNYGYTF
.	.	TRBV5-4	TRBJ2-7	TGTGCCAGCAGCTTTGATTGGGGTGGCGAGCAGTACTTC	CASSFDWGGEQYF
.	TRBD1	TRBV5-1	TRBJ2-2	TGCGCCAGCAGCATAACAGGGGCGAACACCGGGGAGCTGTTTTTT	CASSITGANTGELFF
.	TRBD1	TRBV2	TRBJ1-5	TGTGCCAGCCAGGAAGACAGGGTAAGCAATCAGCCCCAGCATTTT	CASQEDRVSNQPQHF
once	TRBD1	TRBV19	TRBJ1-1	TGTGCCAGTAGTCGGGGACAGGGCTTGAACACTGAAGCTTTCTTT	CASSRGQGLNTEAFF
.	.	TRBV7-3	TRBJ2-7	TGTGCCAGCAGCTTAACCCCGGCAAGCTCCTACGAGCAGTACTTC	CASSLTPASSYEQYF
.	.	TRBV15	TRBJ1-5	TGTGCCACCCAAAAAACCCGGGGCCGGGCAGATCAGCCCCAGCATTTT	CATQKTRGRADQPQHF
.	.	TRBV2	TRBJ1-1	TGTGCCACCACTGACCTACTTTCGAACACTGAAGCTTTCTTT	CATTDLLSNTEAFF
.	.	TRBV15	TRBJ1-3	TGTGCCACCAGCCCCCTCGGATGGGGGACTGGAAACACCATATATTTT	CATSPLGWGTGNTIYF
.	.	TRBV28	TRBJ1-4	TGTGCCAGCAGTGGAGGGACGCCTGAAAAACTGTTTTTT	CASSGGTPEKLFF
.	.	TRBV6-4	TRBJ2-7	TGTGCCAGCGAACCCGAATGGTTCGCGTACGAGCAGTACTTC	CASEPEWFAYEQYF
.	.	TRBV6-1	TRBJ2-3	TGTGCCAGCAGTGGGCGGGCAGGGCGCACAGATACGCAGTATTTT	CASSGRAGRTDTQYF
.	TRBD1	TRBV27	TRBJ2-2	TGTGCCAGCAGTTTAGGGGACAGGGCCGGGGCGGGGTGGTTCACCGGGGAGCTGTTTTTT	CASSLGDRAGAGWFTGELFF
.	TRBD1	TRBV7-3	TRBJ1-1	TGTGCCAGCAGCCCCATCGGGGTACAGGGGAGTCTAGGGGAAGCTTTCTTT	CASSPIGVQGSLGEAFF
.	.	TRBV25-1	TRBJ2-1	TGTGCCAGCAGTACGAGGGGGGCGGTTTGGGACAATGAGCAGTTCTTC	CASSTRGAVWDNEQFF
.	.	TRBV28	TRBJ1-2	TGTGCCAGCAGTTTTACAGCAGGGCTCTATGGCTACACCTTC	CASSFTAGLYGYTF
once	.	TRBV27	TRBJ1-2	TGTGCCAGCAGAAGGGGCCCCGAACCTAACTATGGCTACACCTTC	CASRRGPEPNYGYTF
.	TRBD1	TRBV6-4	TRBJ2-7	TGTGCCAGCAGCCCACAGGGGGCCTCCTCCTACGAGCAGTACTTC	CASSPQGASSYEQYF
.	.	TRBV6-5	TRBJ2-3	TGTGCCAGCAGGCTTTCGGGCCTAGAGAGGGATACGCAGTATTTT	CASRLSGLERDTQYF
once	.	TRBV29-1	TRBJ2-7	TGCAGCGTGATTTTCTCAAACTCCTACGAGCAGTACTTC	CSVIFSNSYEQYF
.	.	TRBV27	TRBJ1-1	TGTGCCAGCAGTTTAATGGGTTCGTGGGCGAACACTGAAGCTTTCTTT	CASSLMGSWANTEAFF
.	TRBD2	TRBV11-3	TRBJ2-1	TGTGCCAGCAGTCCCCAGGGACTAGCGGGCGATGAGCAGTTCTTC	CASSPQGLAGDEQFF
once	.	TRBV27	TRBJ2-7	TGTGCCAGCAGAACGGGACTCAGGAACGAGCAGTACTTC	CASRTGLRNEQYF
.	.	TRBV5-8	TRBJ2-5	TGTGCCAGCAGCTTTTCCCCCACCGCAGAAGAGACCCAGTACTTC	CASSFSPTAEETQYF
.	.	TRBV11-3	TRBJ2-2	TGTGCCAGCAGCTTAGAAACAGGGACCGGGGAGCTGTTTTTT	CASSLETGTGELFF
.	TRBD2	TRBV14	TRBJ2-1	TGTGCCAGCAGCCAAGACTGGACTAGCGGGATGCGCGAGCAGTTCTTC	CASSQDWTSGMREQFF